Listed below are T cell receptor beta chains from one sample, sequenced in a study of long-term antiretroviral therapy in people with HIV. TCRdb's copy holds only in-frame clones and misses some; the assay was immunoSEQ multiplex PCR. The table has roughly 25,000 clones, more than 65% seen once; the top ten hold 2% to 2.5%. The sequences come from unsorted PBMCs, collected 3 years after starting antiretroviral therapy. The receptors stem from a middle-aged man with HIV. The CDR3 runs from the conserved cysteine through the conserved F or W. Fields, in order: D gene, J gene, clone size, V gene, CDR3 DNA, CDR3 protein. D genes are given only for firm matches. Clone size is stated in some rows and not others, as once, few, many or a class when expanded.

d_gene: NA
j_gene: TRBJ2-7
abundance: NA
v_gene: TRBV6-5
CDR3nt: TGTGCCAGCAGCCTCGGAACCGAGCAGTACTTC
CDR3aa: CASSLGTEQYF

d_gene: TRBD1
j_gene: TRBJ1-5
abundance: NA
v_gene: TRBV11-2
CDR3nt: TGTGCCAGCAGCCGTTTCAGGGGGCCTCCCAATCAGCCCCAGCATTTT
CDR3aa: CASSRFRGPPNQPQHF

d_gene: TRBD1
j_gene: TRBJ2-7
abundance: few
v_gene: TRBV5-4
CDR3nt: TGTGCCAGCAGCTGGGGGACAGGCAGCTCCTACGAGCAGTACTTC
CDR3aa: CASSWGTGSSYEQYF

d_gene: NA
j_gene: TRBJ1-6
abundance: NA
v_gene: TRBV5-1
CDR3nt: TGCGCCAGCAGCTTTAGCCACCAGAATTCACCCCTCCACTTT
CDR3aa: CASSFSHQNSPLHF

d_gene: TRBD1
j_gene: TRBJ2-3
abundance: NA
v_gene: TRBV5-4
CDR3nt: TGTGCCAGCAGCTCCGGGACAGGGCGCACAGATACGCAGTATTTT
CDR3aa: CASSSGTGRTDTQYF

d_gene: NA
j_gene: TRBJ1-1
abundance: NA
v_gene: TRBV4-1
CDR3nt: TGCGCCAGCAGCCAGAGACAGGTCGGGGGGGACACTGAAGCTTTCTTT
CDR3aa: CASSQRQVGGDTEAFF

d_gene: NA
j_gene: TRBJ2-3
abundance: once
v_gene: TRBV13
CDR3nt: TGTGCCAGCAGCTTTGGTACAGATACGCAGTATTTT
CDR3aa: CASSFGTDTQYF

d_gene: NA
j_gene: TRBJ2-2
abundance: NA
v_gene: TRBV27
CDR3nt: TGTGCCAGCAGTTTAAGTCGGCTACCTGCGAACACCGGGGAGCTGTTTTTT
CDR3aa: CASSLSRLPANTGELFF

d_gene: NA
j_gene: TRBJ2-5
abundance: NA
v_gene: TRBV14
CDR3nt: TGTGCCAGCAGCAATCCAACCGGGACTGTCAGTGAGACCCAGTACTTC
CDR3aa: CASSNPTGTVSETQYF

d_gene: NA
j_gene: TRBJ1-1
abundance: NA
v_gene: TRBV11-2
CDR3nt: TGTGCCAGCAGCTTTCGGCAAAACACTGAAGCTTTCTTT
CDR3aa: CASSFRQNTEAFF

d_gene: NA
j_gene: TRBJ2-7
abundance: NA
v_gene: TRBV19
CDR3nt: TGTGCCAGTAGTATCAGGGAAATGAGGACCTACGAGCAGTACTTC
CDR3aa: CASSIREMRTYEQYF

d_gene: TRBD2
j_gene: TRBJ2-2
abundance: NA
v_gene: TRBV7-2
CDR3nt: TGTGCCAGCAGCTTCCTTAGCGGGGGCAGGACCGGGGAGCTGTTTTTT
CDR3aa: CASSFLSGGRTGELFF

d_gene: TRBD1
j_gene: TRBJ1-3
abundance: NA
v_gene: TRBV6-1
CDR3nt: TGTGCCAGCAGAGAATGGGCAGGGGGAGGGTCTGGAAACACCATATATTTT
CDR3aa: CASREWAGGGSGNTIYF

d_gene: NA
j_gene: TRBJ2-1
abundance: once
v_gene: TRBV25-1
CDR3nt: TGTGCCAGCAGTGAATTTGGGGGGGAGCAGTTCTTC
CDR3aa: CASSEFGGEQFF

d_gene: NA
j_gene: TRBJ2-3
abundance: NA
v_gene: TRBV10-3
CDR3nt: TGTGCCATCAGTGAGCCCTTGCTTAGCACAGATACGCAGTATTTT
CDR3aa: CAISEPLLSTDTQYF

d_gene: NA
j_gene: TRBJ2-3
abundance: NA
v_gene: TRBV11-3
CDR3nt: TGTGCCAGCAGCACAGGGACAGATACGCAGTATTTT
CDR3aa: CASSTGTDTQYF

d_gene: TRBD1
j_gene: TRBJ2-7
abundance: NA
v_gene: TRBV4-1
CDR3nt: TGCGCCAGCAGCCAGGACAGGGTCGAGCAGTACTTC
CDR3aa: CASSQDRVEQYF

d_gene: TRBD1
j_gene: TRBJ2-7
abundance: few
v_gene: TRBV19
CDR3nt: TGTGCCAGTTCTGAGGGACAGGGAGGTTACGAGCAGTACTTC
CDR3aa: CASSEGQGGYEQYF

d_gene: NA
j_gene: TRBJ2-5
abundance: NA
v_gene: TRBV4-1
CDR3nt: TGCGCCAGCAGCCAAGTGGTTCAAGAGACCCAGTACTTC
CDR3aa: CASSQVVQETQYF

d_gene: TRBD1
j_gene: TRBJ2-1
abundance: NA
v_gene: TRBV19
CDR3nt: TGTGCCAGTAACCCCAGCAGGGGGCAACTCTACAATGAGCAGTTCTTC
CDR3aa: CASNPSRGQLYNEQFF

d_gene: TRBD2
j_gene: TRBJ2-5
abundance: few
v_gene: TRBV4-3
CDR3nt: TGCGCCAGCAGCCAAGATTTGGGTGCGGGAGGGAAGGGGGAGACCCAGTACTTC
CDR3aa: CASSQDLGAGGKGETQYF

d_gene: NA
j_gene: TRBJ1-1
abundance: NA
v_gene: TRBV18
CDR3nt: TGTGCCAGCTCGCCTTGGGGGGTGAACACTGAAGCTTTCTTT
CDR3aa: CASSPWGVNTEAFF

d_gene: NA
j_gene: TRBJ2-7
abundance: NA
v_gene: TRBV7-2
CDR3nt: TGTGCCAGCAGCCCCAGCATTAGCGGACTCTACGAGCAGTACTTC
CDR3aa: CASSPSISGLYEQYF

d_gene: TRBD1
j_gene: TRBJ1-5
abundance: NA
v_gene: TRBV19
CDR3nt: TGTGCCAGTAGTATGGGGACAGACGACAATCAGCCCCAGCATTTT
CDR3aa: CASSMGTDDNQPQHF

d_gene: NA
j_gene: TRBJ1-4
abundance: NA
v_gene: TRBV7-2
CDR3nt: TGTGCCAGCAGCTTAGAGCAGGGGCAGGAAAAACTGTTTTTT
CDR3aa: CASSLEQGQEKLFF

d_gene: NA
j_gene: TRBJ1-3
abundance: NA
v_gene: TRBV5-1
CDR3nt: TGCGCCAGCAGCTTGAGCGGGCGCAGAGGAAACACCATATATTTT
CDR3aa: CASSLSGRRGNTIYF

d_gene: NA
j_gene: TRBJ2-5
abundance: NA
v_gene: TRBV4-3
CDR3nt: TGCGCCAGCAGCCAAGAGGGGAGGGAGACCCAGTACTTC
CDR3aa: CASSQEGRETQYF

d_gene: TRBD1
j_gene: TRBJ2-7
abundance: NA
v_gene: TRBV9
CDR3nt: TGTGCCAGCAGCGTAGCGGGGACAGGGGGCTCCGGGCAGTACTTC
CDR3aa: CASSVAGTGGSGQYF

d_gene: TRBD1
j_gene: TRBJ1-1
abundance: NA
v_gene: TRBV19
CDR3nt: TGTGCCAGTAGTATTTTTCGGGACAGGTTGAACACTGAAGCTTTCTTT
CDR3aa: CASSIFRDRLNTEAFF

d_gene: TRBD1
j_gene: TRBJ2-7
abundance: once
v_gene: TRBV7-2
CDR3nt: TGTGCCAGCGAGACAGGGTCCATCTCGAGCGAGCAGTACTTC
CDR3aa: CASETGSISSEQYF

d_gene: NA
j_gene: TRBJ1-2
abundance: NA
v_gene: TRBV4-3
CDR3nt: TGCGCCAGCAGCCAAGATTGGGGATTGGGTGGCTACACCTTC
CDR3aa: CASSQDWGLGGYTF

d_gene: NA
j_gene: TRBJ1-2
abundance: NA
v_gene: TRBV2
CDR3nt: TGTGCCAGCAGTGGTATAAGGACAGACGAATATGGCTACACCTTC
CDR3aa: CASSGIRTDEYGYTF

d_gene: NA
j_gene: TRBJ2-7
abundance: NA
v_gene: TRBV28
CDR3nt: TGTGCCAGCAGTTTATCCCAGGGAACCCTCTACGAGCAGTACTTC
CDR3aa: CASSLSQGTLYEQYF

d_gene: NA
j_gene: TRBJ1-1
abundance: NA
v_gene: TRBV7-2
CDR3nt: TGTGCCAGCAGCTTACCTACCCGACAGATAAAGAACACTGAAGCTTTCTTT
CDR3aa: CASSLPTRQIKNTEAFF

d_gene: NA
j_gene: TRBJ2-6
abundance: NA
v_gene: TRBV5-1
CDR3nt: TGCGCCAGCAGCCCTCCTGACAGGAGCTCTGGGGCCAACGTCCCGACTTTC
CDR3aa: CASSPPDRSSGANVPTF

d_gene: NA
j_gene: TRBJ1-1
abundance: NA
v_gene: TRBV2
CDR3nt: TGTGCCAGCAGAGAACTTCTAAGGCTGAACACTGAAGCTTTCTTT
CDR3aa: CASRELLRLNTEAFF

d_gene: NA
j_gene: TRBJ1-2
abundance: NA
v_gene: TRBV28
CDR3nt: TGTGCCAGCAGTTCCGGGACGGGATACTATGGCTACACCTTC
CDR3aa: CASSSGTGYYGYTF

d_gene: NA
j_gene: TRBJ2-7
abundance: few
v_gene: TRBV6-5
CDR3nt: TGTGCCAGCAGTAATGTCGTTGCGGGCAACGAGCAGTACTTC
CDR3aa: CASSNVVAGNEQYF

d_gene: NA
j_gene: TRBJ1-1
abundance: NA
v_gene: TRBV15
CDR3nt: TGTGCCACCAGCAGAGATCGGCCAGGGAACACTGAAGCTTTCTTT
CDR3aa: CATSRDRPGNTEAFF

d_gene: NA
j_gene: TRBJ2-7
abundance: NA
v_gene: TRBV5-1
CDR3nt: TGCGCCAGCAGCTTGGCCGACACAGCCTACGAGCAGTACTTC
CDR3aa: CASSLADTAYEQYF

d_gene: NA
j_gene: TRBJ2-7
abundance: NA
v_gene: TRBV11-3
CDR3nt: TGTGCCAGCAGCTTTGGCGGATCCTACGAGCAGTACTTC
CDR3aa: CASSFGGSYEQYF

d_gene: NA
j_gene: TRBJ1-4
abundance: few
v_gene: TRBV5-1
CDR3nt: TGCGCCAGCAGCTTGGGGGGGGATGATGAAAAACTGTTTTTT
CDR3aa: CASSLGGDDEKLFF

d_gene: TRBD1
j_gene: TRBJ1-1
abundance: NA
v_gene: TRBV4-1
CDR3nt: TGCGCCAGCAGCCAAGATCTTCGCAGGGGGTCTGTTGAAGCTTTCTTT
CDR3aa: CASSQDLRRGSVEAFF

d_gene: TRBD1
j_gene: TRBJ2-7
abundance: once
v_gene: TRBV11-1
CDR3nt: TGTGCCAGCAGCAAAGGGACAGGGTTGACCTACGAGCAGTACTTC
CDR3aa: CASSKGTGLTYEQYF